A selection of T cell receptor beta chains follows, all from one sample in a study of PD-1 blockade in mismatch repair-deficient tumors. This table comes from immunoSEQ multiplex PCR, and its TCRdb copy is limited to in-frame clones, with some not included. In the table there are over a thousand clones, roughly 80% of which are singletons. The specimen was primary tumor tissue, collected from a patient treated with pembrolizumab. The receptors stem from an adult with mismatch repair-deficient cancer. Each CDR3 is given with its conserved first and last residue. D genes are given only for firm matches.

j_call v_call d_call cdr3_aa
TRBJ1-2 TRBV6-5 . CASSYGAVANYGYTF
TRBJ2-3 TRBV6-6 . CASSYGRQAQYF
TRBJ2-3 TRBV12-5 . CASGGAGGEGTQYF
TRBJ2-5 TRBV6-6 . CASSYGRVSVGETQYF
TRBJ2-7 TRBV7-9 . CASSLDSSAQQYF
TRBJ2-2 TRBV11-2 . CASSLHRDANTGELFF
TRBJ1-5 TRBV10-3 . CAISDRGINQPQHF
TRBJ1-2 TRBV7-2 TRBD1 CASSLGTGTGNYGYTF
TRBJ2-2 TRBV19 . CASSIAGLGNTGELFF
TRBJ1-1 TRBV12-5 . CASGLVGTSEAFF
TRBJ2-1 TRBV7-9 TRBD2 CASSSRGNNEQFF
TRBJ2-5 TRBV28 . CASSPAGYQETQYF
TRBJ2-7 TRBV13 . CASSIIGVEGGGEQYF
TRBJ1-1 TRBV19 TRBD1 CASSPRQGAFRYTEAFF
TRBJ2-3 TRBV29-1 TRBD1 CSVGQGPTDTQYF
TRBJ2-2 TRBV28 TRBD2 CASSRTSASGELFF
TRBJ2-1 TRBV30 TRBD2 CAWRVPLAGAGNEQFF
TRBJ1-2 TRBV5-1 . CASSTRTGGNYGYTF
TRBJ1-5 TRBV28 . CASSLLLGPQPQHF
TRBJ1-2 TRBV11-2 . CASSWGSGSNYGYTF
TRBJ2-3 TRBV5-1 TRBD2 CASSFLTSGITDTQYF
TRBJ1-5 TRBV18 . CASSGSNQPQHF
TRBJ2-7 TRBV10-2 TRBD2 CASSGGTSGIREQYF
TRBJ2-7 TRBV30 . CAWSPSAGRYEQYF
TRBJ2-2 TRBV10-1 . CASSESGELFF
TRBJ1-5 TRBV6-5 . CASSYGENQPQHF
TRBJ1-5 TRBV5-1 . CASSSNQPQHF
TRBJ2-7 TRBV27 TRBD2 CASSRLGLAGTTYEQYF
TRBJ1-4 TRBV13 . CASSRGSDFEKLFF
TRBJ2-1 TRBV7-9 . CASSKGRSENEQFF
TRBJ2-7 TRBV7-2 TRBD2 CASSQGTSGREQYF
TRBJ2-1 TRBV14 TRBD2 CASSSTSGFQFF
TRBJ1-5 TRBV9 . CASSVDPGGNQPQHF
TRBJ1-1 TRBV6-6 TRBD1 CASRTGSTEAFF
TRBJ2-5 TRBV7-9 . CASSIDRFQETQYF
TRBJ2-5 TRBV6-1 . CASSEAWGISGPQKTQYF
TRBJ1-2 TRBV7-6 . CASSLTENPNYGYTF
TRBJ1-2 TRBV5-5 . CASSFSQGRYGYTF
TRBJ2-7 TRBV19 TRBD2 CASSIGTSGNYEQYF
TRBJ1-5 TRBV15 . CATIQSGGSNQPQHF
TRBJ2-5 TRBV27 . CASSPVGETQYF
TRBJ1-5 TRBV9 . CASSVEGNLRQPQHF
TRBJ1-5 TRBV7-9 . CASSLFNQPQHF
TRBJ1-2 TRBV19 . CASSHVQTRKTYGYTF
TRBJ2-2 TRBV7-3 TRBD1 CASSLQGASNTGELFF
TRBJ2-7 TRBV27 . CASSGVSTSYEQYF
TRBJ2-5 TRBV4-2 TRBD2 CASSPAVLAGGAETQYF
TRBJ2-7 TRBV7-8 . CASSLTVVTGGYYEQYF
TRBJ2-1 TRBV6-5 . CASSHSAPYNEQFF
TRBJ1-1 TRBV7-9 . CASSLALGGVNTEAFF
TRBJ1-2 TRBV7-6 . CASSDDSQPYGYTF
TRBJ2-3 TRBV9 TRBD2 CASSGRNSGTSGRAYTDTQYF
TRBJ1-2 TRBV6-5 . CASSYGAVANYGYTF
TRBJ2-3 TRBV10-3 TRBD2 CAIRGGSEADTQYF
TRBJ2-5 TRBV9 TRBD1 CASSLETGREAQYF